Reported below is one TCR beta chain. Its antigen remains unidentified. Just one base apart from a much larger clone, this may be a read error. Trimming shortened V by 5 bases and J by 5 bases, and 15 bases separated the two germline ends. This CDR3 contains 14 residues. Germline V gene sequence: CDR1 SEHNR, CDR2 FQNEAQ (reference sequence). The data were taken from a study of regulatory T cells in long-lasting Graves disease. Sequencing libraries for TCR beta were prepared with iRepertoire HTBI primers and Arm-PCR of CDR3 regions. A single record per CDR3 protein comes from TCRdb applying MiXCR to the multiplex PCR reads. The sample contains hundreds of thousands of distinct CDR3 sequences, roughly 15% of which appear only once. Time point meaning: newly diagnosed GD, antithyroid drugs for less than 3 months. Scientists built the TCR library using RNA that was extracted from PBMCs. Clinicians diagnosed Graves' disease using American Thyroid Association guidelines.

Study-wide points: Persistent disease showed a preference for TRBV28, TRBJ1-2 and TRBJ2-5. Persistent patients shared more public clonotypes (around 2,500) than newly diagnosed patients (about 1,000).

The data were also submitted as part of a second study, on T cells in Graves' hyperthyroidism and ophthalmopathy. According to that study: The TCR CDR3 was amplified in a first-round RT-PCR using the HTBI primer set.

The specimen comprised peripheral blood mononuclear cells (PBMCs), sampled at new diagnosis, from a patient treated with antithyroid drugs. This sequence originates from a woman aged 25 to 39 with Graves disease. The chain links TRBV7-9 to TRBJ1-2; D is uncertain. For the CDR3, the DNA is TGTGCCAGCAGCACCAGTAGTCTAGTTTATGGCTACACCTTC. It translates to CASSTSSLVYGYTF.